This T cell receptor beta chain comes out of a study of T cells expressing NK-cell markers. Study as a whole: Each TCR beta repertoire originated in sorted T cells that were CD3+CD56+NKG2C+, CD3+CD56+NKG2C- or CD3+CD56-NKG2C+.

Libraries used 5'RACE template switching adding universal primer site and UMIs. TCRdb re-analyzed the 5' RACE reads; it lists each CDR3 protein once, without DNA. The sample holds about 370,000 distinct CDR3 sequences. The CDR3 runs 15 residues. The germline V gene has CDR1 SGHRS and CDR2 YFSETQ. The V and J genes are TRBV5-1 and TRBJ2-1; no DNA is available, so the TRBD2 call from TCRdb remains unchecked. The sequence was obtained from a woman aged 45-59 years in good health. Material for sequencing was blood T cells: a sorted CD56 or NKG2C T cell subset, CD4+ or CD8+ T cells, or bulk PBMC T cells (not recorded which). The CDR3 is CASRAGGGPYNEQFF. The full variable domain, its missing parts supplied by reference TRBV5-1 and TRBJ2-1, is KAGVTQTPRYLIKTRGQQVTLSCSPISGHRSVSWYQQTPGQGLQFLFEYFSETQRNKGNFPGRFSGRQFSNSRSEMNVSTLELGDSALYLCASRAGGGPYNEQFFGPGTRLTVL.